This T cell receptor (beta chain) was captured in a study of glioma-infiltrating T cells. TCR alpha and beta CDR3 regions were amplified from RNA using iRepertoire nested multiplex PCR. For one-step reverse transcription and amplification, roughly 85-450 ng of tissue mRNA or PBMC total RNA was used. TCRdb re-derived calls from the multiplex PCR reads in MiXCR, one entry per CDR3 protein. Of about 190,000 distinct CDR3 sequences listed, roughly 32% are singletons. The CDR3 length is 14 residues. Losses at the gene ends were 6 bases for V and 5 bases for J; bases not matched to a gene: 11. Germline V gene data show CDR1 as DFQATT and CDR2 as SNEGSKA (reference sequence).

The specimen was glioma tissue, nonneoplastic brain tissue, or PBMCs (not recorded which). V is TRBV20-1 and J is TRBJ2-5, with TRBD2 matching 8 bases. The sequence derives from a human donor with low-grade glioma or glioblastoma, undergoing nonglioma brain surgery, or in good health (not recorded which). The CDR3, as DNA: TGCAGTGCATACGGACAAGCGGGAGTTGAGACCCAGTACTTC. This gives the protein CSAYGQAGVETQYF.